This T cell receptor beta chain was captured in a study of post-analysis software for immune sequencing data. The wider study: Patients had relapsing-remitting, secondary progressive or progressive-relapsing multiple sclerosis; some lacked subtype. General study findings and limits: A few TRBV segments occurring more often in patients than controls included TRBV5-6, TRBV5-1 and TRBV20-1.

Worth noting for this clonotype: Its antigen remains unidentified.

The ends were cut back, 2 bases at V and 0 bases at J, with 14 bases in the middle. This CDR3 region has 17 residues. The germline gives CDR1 SGHTA, CDR2 FQGNSA. Included in the TCR beta cDNA libraries were unique molecular identifiers. Each CDR3 protein is one row after TCRdb ran MiXCR on the PCR reads. The sample contains fewer than 900,000 distinct CDR3 sequences, around 42% of which appear only once. The sequence was collected from a girl aged 5 to 17 with multiple sclerosis. Sequencing was performed on blood. The chain couples TRBV7-2 to TRBJ1-5; D is unclear. The CDR3 sequence is CASSLQSAGYSNQPQHF. In nucleotides, the CDR3 is TGTGCCAGCAGCTTACAGAGCGCGGGTTATAGCAATCAGCCCCAGCATTTT.